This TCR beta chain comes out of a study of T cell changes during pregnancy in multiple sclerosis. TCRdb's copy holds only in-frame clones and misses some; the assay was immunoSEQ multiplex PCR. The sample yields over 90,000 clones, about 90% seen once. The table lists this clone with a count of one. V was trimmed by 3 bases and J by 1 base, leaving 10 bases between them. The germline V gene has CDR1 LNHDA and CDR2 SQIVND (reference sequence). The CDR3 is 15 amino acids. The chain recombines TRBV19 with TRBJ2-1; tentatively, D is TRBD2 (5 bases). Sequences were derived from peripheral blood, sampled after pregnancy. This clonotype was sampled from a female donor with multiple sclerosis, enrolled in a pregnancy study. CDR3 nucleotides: TGTGCCAGTAGTATTAAGGAGGATTCCTACAATGAGCAGTTCTTC. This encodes CASSIKEDSYNEQFF.